The 20 T cell receptor beta chains below were found in one sample sequenced in a study of blood T cell repertoires in COVID-19. Using immunoSEQ multiplex PCR, the repertoire was profiled, and TCRdb retains in-frame clones only, with some absent. Of a few hundred thousand clones detected, nearly 90% appear once; the ten largest clones hold roughly 2.9%. Sequencing was performed on PBMCs or T cells enriched from blood (not recorded which). These TCRs come from a woman between 45 and 65 years old who had been exposed to COVID-19.

This clone was seen a single time. The chain joins TRBV28 to TRBJ1-2; D is unresolved. The V end was cut by 6 bases, the J end by 7 bases, with 18 bases between. The CDR3 spans 14 residues. Germline CDR1 reads MDHEN; CDR2 reads SYDVKM. The CDR3 sequence is CASRSRVLHSGYTF. CDR3 nucleotide sequence: TGTGCCAGCAGGTCGAGGGTACTTCATAGTGGCTACACCTTC.

The chain couples TRBV30 to TRBJ2-3, with 9 bases aligning to TRBD2. The CDR3 has 16 amino acids. V lost 1 base to trimming and J lost 3 bases; unmatched junction nucleotides: 8. CDR1 and CDR2 (germline): GTSNPN, SVGIG (reference sequence). In DNA, the CDR3 is TGTGCCTGGAGTGGAGCGGGGGGCCCGTGGACAGATACGCAGTATTTT. Its translation: CAWSGAGGPWTDTQYF. Variable domain in full (rest from reference TRBV30 and TRBJ2-3): SQTIHQWPATLVQPVGSPLSLECTVEGTSNPNLYWYRQAAGRGLQLLFYSVGIGQISSEVPQNLSASRPQDRQFILSSKKLLLSDSGFYLCAWSGAGGPWTDTQYFGPGTRLTVL.

This rearrangement joins TRBV28 to TRBJ1-2, with TRBD1 as a possible D gene (5 bases). The germline CDR1 and CDR2 sequences are MDHEN and SYDVKM. This CDR3 is built from 16 residues. Trimming shortened V by 7 bases and J by 0 bases, and 18 bases separated the two germline ends. CDR3 in DNA: TGTGCCAGCATCTTTCAGGGCGGATTCTCTAACTATGGCTACACCTTC. Its protein is CASIFQGGFSNYGYTF.

CDR3 sequence: CASSAPQGVEEKLFF. As DNA, the CDR3 is TGCGCCAGCAGCGCCCCACAGGGGGTGGAAGAAAAACTGTTTTTT. The chain couples TRBV4-1 to TRBJ1-4; 8 bases map to TRBD1. V trimming: 5 bases; J trimming: 8 bases; junction bases outside the gene matches: 10. This CDR3 comprises 15 residues. Germline loops: CDR1 MGHRA, CDR2 YSYEKL.

The genes are TRBV30 and TRBJ2-5; a weak D match, TRBD2 (5 bases). Germline loops: CDR1 GTSNPN, CDR2 SVGIG (reference sequence). The CDR3 consists of 13 residues. Trimming cost V 0 bases and J 0 bases, with 5 bases left between them. The CDR3 DNA reads TGTGCCTGGAGTGTCGGGAACCAAGAGACCCAGTACTTC. It codes for CAWSVGNQETQYF. Together with reference TRBV30 and TRBJ2-5, the CDR3 gives the full variable domain: SQTIHQWPATLVQPVGSPLSLECTVEGTSNPNLYWYRQAAGRGLQLLFYSVGIGQISSEVPQNLSASRPQDRQFILSSKKLLLSDSGFYLCAWSVGNQETQYFGPGTRLLVL.

The chain employs TRBV5-4 and TRBJ1-6; a weak D match, TRBD1 (6 bases). Trimming removed 1 base from V and 5 bases from J, with 10 bases in between. The germline gives CDR1 SGHNT, CDR2 YYREEE (reference sequence). The CDR3 totals 15 residues. The CDR3 protein is CASSLNQGNNSPLHF. DNA of the CDR3: TGTGCCAGCAGCTTGAACCAGGGGAATAATTCACCCCTCCACTTT.

This chain connects TRBV6-5 to TRBJ1-2; 8 bases are shared with TRBD1. Germline assignment: CDR1 MNHEY and CDR2 SVGAGI. Trimming at V came to 6 bases and at J to 4 bases, leaving 7 bases not matched to a gene. The CDR3 totals 14 residues. The CDR3 loop reads CASRDRGNVYGYTF. The CDR3 DNA follows: TGTGCCAGCAGAGACAGGGGAAACGTCTATGGCTACACCTTC.

The chain couples TRBV6-5 to TRBJ1-5, with D perhaps matching TRBD1 (6 bases). In germline, CDR1 is MNHEY, CDR2 SVGAGI. The CDR3 runs to 14 residues. The V end was cut by 8 bases, the J end by 7 bases, with 18 bases between. CDR3 region: CASGPGGPRQPQHF. The CDR3 DNA sequence: TGTGCCAGCGGGCCTGGGGGCCCCCGGCAGCCCCAGCATTTT.

The chain combines TRBV19 with TRBJ1-5; tentative D call: TRBD1 (6 bases). The ends were cut back, 6 bases at V and 4 bases at J, with 10 bases in the middle. This CDR3 has 13 residues. Germline values: CDR1 LNHDA, CDR2 SQIVND (reference sequence). The CDR3 bases are TGTGCCAGTAGCGGACAGTCTAATCAGCCCCAGCATTTT. Protein product: CASSGQSNQPQHF.

The chain links TRBV19 to TRBJ1-6, with no clear D. The V gene's germline CDR1 is LNHDA and CDR2 SQIVND (reference sequence). The CDR3 runs to 15 residues. V lost 8 bases, J lost 0 bases, and 11 bases lay in between. The CDR3 bases are TGTGCCAGTGGCCGATCTGGCTCCTATAATTCACCCCTCCACTTT. This translates into CASGRSGSYNSPLHF.

The chain combines TRBV4-1 with TRBJ1-4; 10 bases match TRBD1. With V trimmed by 4 bases and J by 0 bases, 11 bases remained unmatched. The CDR3 loop spans 19 amino acids. In germline, CDR1 is MGHRA, CDR2 YSYEKL. CDR3 nucleotides: TGCGCCAGCAGCCGGGATCCGGGACAGGGGATTACAACTAATGAAAAACTGTTTTTT. It encodes CASSRDPGQGITTNEKLFF.

The chain uses TRBV29-1 and TRBJ2-2; maybe TRBD1 (5 bases). V was pared by 4 bases and J by 6 bases, with 12 bases between. The CDR3 consists of 13 residues. CDR1 is SQVTM and CDR2 is ANQGSEA in the germline V gene. CDR3 region: CSVGTNLAGELFF. Written as DNA, the CDR3 is TGCAGCGTTGGGACAAACCTGGCCGGGGAGCTGTTTTTT.

The chain is built from TRBV5-5 and TRBJ2-1, with unresolved D. V lost 0 bases and J 2 bases, leaving 6 bases between the germline ends. This CDR3 contains 14 residues. From germline, CDR1 is SGHKS and CDR2 YYEKEE (reference sequence). The CDR3, as DNA: TGTGCCAGCAGCTTGGACACAGCCTACAATGAGCAGTTCTTC. This translates into CASSLDTAYNEQFF.

This clone was picked up many times. J is TRBJ1-2 and V is TRBV5-1; no definite D call. The CDR3 contains 12 residues. CDR1 and CDR2 (germline): SGHRS, YFSETQ. Trimming removed 4 bases from V and 8 bases from J, with 12 bases in between. The CDR3 bases are TGCGCCAGCAGCCGGGAAGGGTACGGCTACACCTTC. It encodes CASSREGYGYTF.

The J gene is TRBJ1-2, the V gene TRBV6-1; 10 bases match TRBD1. This CDR3 contains 17 residues. Unmatched junction bases numbered 14, after V lost 3 bases and J lost 7 bases. Germline V CDR1 and CDR2: MNHNS, SASEGT. The CDR3 region has the DNA TGTGCCAGCAGTGATTCCGGGGGGCGACAGGGGGCAGCTGGCTACACCTTC. Encoded protein: CASSDSGGRQGAAGYTF.

The gene calls are TRBV28 and TRBJ2-1; D call uncertain. The CDR3 has 14 residues. V shed 3 bases and J shed 2 bases, with 8 bases lying between them. Germline V gene data show CDR1 as MDHEN and CDR2 as SYDVKM. CDR3: CASSFRQAYNEQFF. The CDR3 nucleotides are TGTGCCAGCAGTTTTAGGCAGGCCTACAATGAGCAGTTCTTC.

The chain uses TRBV25-1 and TRBJ2-3; TRBD1 is a possible D gene (5 bases). The CDR3 has 14 amino acids. CDR1 is MGHDK and CDR2 is SYGVNS in the germline V gene. V was shortened by 7 bases and J by 0 bases, with 11 bases between the two germline ends. The CDR3 here is CASTKGSSTDTQYF. CDR3 nucleotides: TGTGCCAGCACCAAGGGGTCTAGCACAGATACGCAGTATTTT.

The CDR3 is CATRTGITEAFF. Here the CDR3 DNA reads TGTGCCACCCGGACAGGGATCACTGAAGCTTTCTTT. The chain carries TRBV7-9 and TRBJ1-1, with 8 bases fitting TRBD1. Germline V CDR1 and CDR2: SEHNR, FQNEAQ (reference sequence). CDR3 length equals 12 residues. Germline trimming cut 10 bases from V and 4 bases from J; bases unmatched to any gene: 5.

CDR3: CASSQGEGRQETQYF. The CDR3 nucleotides read TGCGCCAGCAGCCAGGGGGAGGGGCGGCAAGAGACCCAGTACTTC. This sequence joins TRBV4-1 and TRBJ2-5; 7 bases fit TRBD2. This CDR3 has 15 amino acids. With 3 bases clipped from V and 2 bases from J, the junction kept 6 bases outside the gene matches. CDR1 and CDR2 (germline): MGHRA, YSYEKL.

The CDR3 spells CASSQGGTVNYGYTF. In nucleotides, the CDR3 is TGCGCCAGCAGCCAAGGAGGGACAGTTAACTATGGCTACACCTTC. The V gene is TRBV4-1, the J gene TRBJ1-2; 7 bases fit TRBD1. After removal of 1 base from V and 1 base from J, the junction contained 3 bases not matched to a gene. This CDR3 spans 15 amino acids. The germline CDR1 and CDR2 sequences are MGHRA and YSYEKL.